This record covers a single TCR beta chain. The sample comes from a study of cytomegalovirus exposure and HLA in healthy donors. Trimming shortened V by 4 bases and J by 2 bases, and 10 bases separated the two germline ends. CDR3 length equals 14 residues. CDR1 is SSHAT and CDR2 is FNYEAQ in the germline V gene (reference sequence). Researchers ran the PCR with 60 Vbeta and 13 Jbeta primers. Data came from immunoSEQ multiplex PCR; TCRdb stores just in-frame clones and leaves some out. The profile shows about 130,000 clones, approximately 80% of them singletons. Sequenced input: PBMCs. This sequence joins TRBV7-7 and TRBJ2-3; no reliable D call. This TCR came from a woman aged 35 to 49 in good health and CMV-seropositive. The CDR3 is CASSSSLVTDTQYF. DNA of the CDR3: TGTGCCAGCAGCTCCTCCCTAGTCACAGATACGCAGTATTTT.